This T cell receptor beta chain was found in a study of blood T cells in healthy people across ages. Isolation per sample recovered at least 6 million PBMCs. It was with a sample-barcoded 5' primer and a J-beta primer mix that a second PCR of about 7 to 12 cycles was run. TCRdb re-analysed the 5' RACE reads in MiXCR, keeping a single row per CDR3 protein. The sample has hundreds of thousands of distinct CDR3 sequences; about 56% are singletons. The sequencing input was blood. This receptor was identified in a man aged 40-50 years in good health.

The CDR3 bases are TGTGCCAGCAGCCCCGGGACAGGGTTCACAGATACGCAGTATTTT. Translating gives CASSPGTGFTDTQYF. V gene TRBV7-9 combines with J gene TRBJ2-3, with 9 bases that match TRBD1. V shed 5 bases and J 2 bases; nucleotides not matched to a gene: 5. Germline CDR1 and CDR2: SEHNR and FQNEAQ (reference sequence). The CDR3 runs 15 residues.